This TCR beta chain came from a study of cytomegalovirus exposure and HLA in healthy donors. Study findings and constraints: It was confirmed in vitro that three of the CMV-associated chains were specific for CMV antigens. The authors later linked a missense DCLRE1C variant to TCR beta V- and J-gene trimming. The Asian-associated ancestry cluster reportedly had fewer N-insertions than the approximately 670-donor mean in a later analysis.

PCR primers comprised 60 Vbeta and 13 Jbeta primers. Data came from immunoSEQ multiplex PCR; TCRdb stores just in-frame clones and leaves some out. The data contain 160,000 or so clones, about four fifths of them singletons. A remark on this clone: What it binds is unknown.

Germline-derived CDR1 and CDR2 are SEHNR and FQNEAQ (reference sequence). The J segment lost 7 bases and the V segment lost 5 bases, leaving 8 bases of the junction unmatched. The CDR3 consists of 15 residues. V is TRBV7-9 and J is TRBJ2-1; 10 bases are a match to TRBD2. Sequencing was done on a sample of PBMCs. The clonotype originates from a woman aged 18-29 years in good health and CMV-seropositive. This CDR3 reads CASSPLAGGSNEQFF. CDR3 DNA sequence: TGTGCCAGCAGCCCGTTAGCGGGGGGATCAAATGAGCAGTTCTTC.